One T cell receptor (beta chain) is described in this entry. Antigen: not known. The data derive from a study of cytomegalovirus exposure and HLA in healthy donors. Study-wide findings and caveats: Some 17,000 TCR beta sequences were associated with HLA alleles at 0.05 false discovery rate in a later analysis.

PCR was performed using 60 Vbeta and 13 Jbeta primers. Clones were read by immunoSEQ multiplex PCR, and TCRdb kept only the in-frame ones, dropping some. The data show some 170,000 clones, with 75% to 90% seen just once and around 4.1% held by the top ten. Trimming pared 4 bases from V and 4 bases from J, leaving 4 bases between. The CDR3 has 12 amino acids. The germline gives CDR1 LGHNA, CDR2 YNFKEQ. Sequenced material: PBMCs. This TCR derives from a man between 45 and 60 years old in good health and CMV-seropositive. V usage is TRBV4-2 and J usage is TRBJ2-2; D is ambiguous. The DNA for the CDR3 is TGTGCCAGCAGCCTCTCCACCGGGGAGCTGTTTTTT. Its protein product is CASSLSTGELFF.